Here is one T cell receptor beta chain with its context. The antigen is unknown. Germline CDR1 reads SGHTA; CDR2 reads FQGNSA. J was trimmed by 7 bases and V by 3 bases; bases with no gene match: 11. The CDR3 is 16 amino acids. The data were taken from a study of cytomegalovirus exposure and HLA in healthy donors. Study observations and caveats: Prior analysis indicated that the majority of TCR beta V segments exhibited productivity approximately 90% or approximately 30% of the time. Published work reported that the classifier diagnosed cytomegalovirus status with high specificity and sensitivity.

In the PCR, 60 Vbeta and 13 Jbeta primers were used. The protocol was immunoSEQ multiplex PCR, while the TCRdb copy is restricted to in-frame clones and leaves out a portion. Of approximately 88,000 clones in the sample, more than 75% were seen once. V and J are TRBV7-2 and TRBJ2-1; 8 positions match TRBD2. The receptor comes from a man aged 25 to 45 in good health and CMV-seropositive. The sequenced material came from PBMCs. DNA for the CDR3: TGTGCCAGCAGCTTTCAGCGGGGGAAGGTCTCGAATGAGCAGTTCTTC. Translation: CASSFQRGKVSNEQFF. The full variable domain, its missing parts supplied by reference TRBV7-2 and TRBJ2-1, is GAGVSQSPSNKVTEKGKDVELRCDPISGHTALYWYRQSLGQGLEFLIYFQGNSAPDKSGLPSDRFSAERTGGSVSTLTIQRTQQEDSAVYLCASSFQRGKVSNEQFFGPGTRLTVL.